What follows are 17 T cell receptor beta chains derived from one specimen sequenced in a study of shared clonotypes between healthy human individuals. Only in-frame clones appear in the TCRdb table, and some are missing; sequencing was by immunoSEQ multiplex PCR. The table records roughly 1,500,000 clones, less than 99% of them present only once. The sample taken for sequencing was naive CD4+ T cells sorted from blood. Subset defined: CD45RA+ positively selected. Every receptor here comes from a man aged 30 to 45 in good health.

The V call is TRBV29-1, the J call TRBJ2-1; possibly TRBD2 for D (5 bases). The CDR3 runs to 13 residues. V was cut by 6 bases and J by 7 bases, with 16 bases left in between. The germline V gene has CDR1 SQVTM and CDR2 ANQGSEA. This chain's CDR3 is CSVVQTGGNEQFF. The CDR3, as DNA: TGCAGCGTAGTACAGACGGGCGGGAATGAGCAGTTCTTC.

The chain recombines TRBV7-2 with TRBJ1-5; TRBD1 matches at 8 bases. This CDR3 spans 19 amino acids. Germline V lookup: CDR1 SGHTA, CDR2 FQGNSA. V dropped 2 bases and J dropped 0; count of bases not matched to a gene: 12. The CDR3 reads CASSLLTGVLGYSNQPQHF. In DNA, the CDR3 is TGTGCCAGCAGCTTATTGACAGGGGTACTTGGGTATAGCAATCAGCCCCAGCATTTT. The full variable domain, its missing parts supplied by reference TRBV7-2 and TRBJ1-5, is GAGVSQSPSNKVTEKGKDVELRCDPISGHTALYWYRQSLGQGLEFLIYFQGNSAPDKSGLPSDRFSAERTGGSVSTLTIQRTQQEDSAVYLCASSLLTGVLGYSNQPQHFGDGTRLSIL.

The chain recombines TRBV7-2 with TRBJ1-5; perhaps TRBD1 as D (5 bases). Per germline, CDR1 SGHTA and CDR2 FQGNSA. Trimming pared 5 bases from V and 2 bases from J, leaving 13 bases between. CDR3 length equals 15 residues. The CDR3 loop reads CASSPTGGGNQPQHF. CDR3 bases: TGTGCCAGCAGCCCGACGGGAGGGGGCAATCAGCCCCAGCATTTT. The full variable domain, its missing parts supplied by reference TRBV7-2 and TRBJ1-5, is GAGVSQSPSNKVTEKGKDVELRCDPISGHTALYWYRQSLGQGLEFLIYFQGNSAPDKSGLPSDRFSAERTGGSVSTLTIQRTQQEDSAVYLCASSPTGGGNQPQHFGDGTRLSIL.

The rearrangement uses TRBV5-5 and TRBJ2-7; TRBD2 might be the D (5 bases). V lost 0 bases and J 3 bases, leaving 10 bases between the germline ends. This CDR3 has 14 amino acids. Germline loops: CDR1 SGHKS, CDR2 YYEKEE (reference sequence). CDR3 nucleotide sequence: TGTGCCAGCAGCTTGGGGACTCCAAACTACGAGCAGTACTTC. Translation gives CASSLGTPNYEQYF. The whole variable domain, remainder taken from reference TRBV5-5 and TRBJ2-7, is DAGVTQSPTHLIKTRGQQVTLRCSPISGHKSVSWYQQVLGQGPQFIFQYYEKEERGRGNFPDRFSARQFPNYSSELNVNALLLGDSALYLCASSLGTPNYEQYFGPGTRLTVT.

The gene calls are TRBV28 and TRBJ1-5; no firm D call. The CDR3 is 15 residues long. V lost 6 bases and J lost 3, with 15 bases in between. Germline V gives CDR1 MDHEN, CDR2 SYDVKM. The CDR3 spells CASSYKVDLNQPQHF. Written as DNA, the CDR3 is TGTGCCAGCAGCTATAAGGTGGACCTCAATCAGCCCCAGCATTTT.

The rearrangement links TRBV27 to TRBJ1-4; D not resolved. There are 13 residues in the CDR3. Trimming took 6 bases from V and 5 from J, leaving 10 bases between them. The germline CDR1 and CDR2 sequences are MNHEY and SMNVEV (reference sequence). DNA of the CDR3: TGTGCCAGCAGATCCTTGACGAATGAAAAACTGTTTTTT. Protein sequence: CASRSLTNEKLFF. The full variable domain, rest sourced from reference TRBV27 and TRBJ1-4, is EAQVTQNPRYLITVTGKKLTVTCSQNMNHEYMSWYRQDPGLGLRQIYYSMNVEVTDKGDVPEGYKVSRKEKRNFPLILESPSPNQTSLYFCASRSLTNEKLFFGSGTQLSVL.

This chain connects TRBV14 to TRBJ2-7; the D is unclear. Between the trimmed V and J ends, which lost 1 base and 6 bases, there was a span of 13 bases. The CDR3 spans 14 residues. Germline V gene data show CDR1 as SGHDN and CDR2 as FVKESK. The CDR3 DNA sequence: TGTGCCAGCAGCCAAGTAGGTCTGTACAGCGAGCAGTACTTC. Amino acid sequence: CASSQVGLYSEQYF.

V is TRBV28 and J is TRBJ1-1; 7 positions match TRBD1. The length of the CDR3 is 14 residues. Germline CDR1 is MDHEN and CDR2 is SYDVKM. The trim removed 6 bases at V and 2 bases at J, leaving 6 bases unmatched. This CDR3 is CASRRGQQNTEAFF. The CDR3, as DNA: TGTGCCAGCAGGCGGGGACAGCAAAACACTGAAGCTTTCTTT.

The chain links TRBV7-8 to TRBJ1-5; D unresolved. Germline CDR1 and CDR2: SGHVS and FQNEAQ. The CDR3 contains 15 residues. V lost 5 bases and J lost 1, with 12 bases in between. The CDR3 DNA follows: TGTGCCAGCAGCCTGGGCCGAGGGAGCAATCAGCCCCAGCATTTT. This codes for CASSLGRGSNQPQHF.

Regarding this clone: The same CDR3 is also encoded by other DNA sequences in this sample. The chain uses TRBV18 and TRBJ1-5; 10 positions match TRBD1. The germline gives CDR1 KGHSH, CDR2 LQKENI. The CDR3 totals 15 residues. V was clipped by 2 bases and J by 2 bases; unmatched bases: 0. In DNA, the CDR3 is TGTGCCAGCTCACCAGGGACAGGGGGCAATCAGCCCCAGCATTTT. It translates to CASSPGTGGNQPQHF.

This chain connects TRBV5-1 to TRBJ2-6; D possibly corresponds to TRBD1 (5 bases). The length of the CDR3 is 17 residues. Germline loops: CDR1 SGHRS, CDR2 YFSETQ. V was shortened by 7 bases and J by 4 bases, with 21 bases between the two germline ends. The chain's CDR3 is CASSLQGQNSGANVLTF. CDR3 DNA: TGCGCCAGCTCCCTCCAAGGACAAAATTCCGGGGCCAACGTCCTGACTTTC.

This chain connects TRBV15 to TRBJ2-6; D possibly corresponds to TRBD2 (5 bases). Germline CDR1 LNHNV, CDR2 YYDKDF (reference sequence). Trimming pared 6 bases from V and 3 bases from J, leaving 6 bases between. This CDR3 spans 13 amino acids. CDR3 sequence: CATRGDGANVLTF. DNA for the CDR3: TGTGCCACCAGGGGAGATGGGGCCAACGTCCTGACTTTC.

This clone was recorded once. V and J are TRBV9 and TRBJ1-1, with D perhaps TRBD1 (6 bases). Germline values: CDR1 SGDLS, CDR2 YYNGEE. V shed 4 bases and J shed 3 bases, with 13 bases lying between them. The CDR3 totals 14 residues. CDR3 sequence (DNA): TGTGCCAGCAGCACCGGACAGCCTTACACTGAAGCTTTCTTT. This encodes CASSTGQPYTEAFF. The whole variable domain, filled in from reference TRBV9 and TRBJ1-1, reads DSGVTQTPKHLITATGQRVTLRCSPRSGDLSVYWYQQSLDQGLQFLIQYYNGEERAKGNILERFSAQQFPDLHSELNLSSLELGDSALYFCASSTGQPYTEAFFGQGTRLTVV.

This chain uses TRBV7-3 with TRBJ2-7, with D possibly being TRBD1 or TRBD2 (5 bases each). Germline CDR1 reads SGHTA; CDR2 reads FQGTGA. Between the trimmed V and J ends, which lost 5 bases and 3 bases, there was a span of 11 bases. The CDR3 totals 13 residues. CDR3 coding DNA: TGTGCCAGCAGCCCCAATGGGGGCTACGAGCAGTACTTC. Amino acid sequence: CASSPNGGYEQYF.

The V gene is TRBV7-9, the J gene TRBJ2-7; TRBD1 matches 11 bases. The CDR3 covers 16 residues. The V gene end was trimmed by 5 bases and the J gene end by 2 bases; junction bases not matched to a gene: 8. Per germline, CDR1 SEHNR and CDR2 FQNEAQ (reference sequence). The CDR3 protein is CASSHKRTGGTYEQYF. The CDR3, as DNA: TGTGCCAGCAGCCATAAAAGGACAGGGGGCACCTACGAGCAGTACTTC.

V usage is TRBV6-5 and J usage is TRBJ1-1, with unresolved D. Germline V gene lookup returns CDR1 MNHEY and CDR2 SVGAGI. V gave up 2 bases and J gave up 5 bases, with 9 bases separating them. The CDR3 covers 13 residues. CDR3 sequence reads: CASSYGQSTEAFF. The CDR3 nucleotides are TGTGCCAGCAGTTACGGTCAGTCAACTGAAGCTTTCTTT.

J is TRBJ2-7 and V is TRBV4-3, with TRBD2 identical over 11 bases. Per the germline V gene, CDR1 is LGHNA and CDR2 is YSLEER. The V and J ends lost 4 bases and 3 bases, in that order; junction bases with no gene match: 5. This CDR3 has 15 residues. For the CDR3, the DNA is TGCGCCAGCAGCCGAGTAGCGGGAGGGATCTACGAGCAGTACTTC. Protein product: CASSRVAGGIYEQYF.